This T cell receptor (beta chain) is from a study of T cells in Graves' hyperthyroidism and ophthalmopathy. The V gene's germline CDR1 is MNHEY and CDR2 SMNVEV (reference sequence). Trimming at V came to 5 bases and at J to 5 bases, leaving 13 bases not matched to a gene. This CDR3 comprises 16 residues. This clonotype was counted at least ten times. The antigen is undetermined. General study points: Blood held most thyroid clonotypes expanded above 0.001 frequency. The authors' 13 V-J model separated ophthalmopathy from stable hyperthyroidism.

RNA transcripts gave rise to amplified TCR beta CDR3 regions. TCR CDR3 regions were first amplified by RT-PCR with HTBI primers. TCRdb re-called the multiplex PCR reads through MiXCR, storing one row per CDR3 protein. Seen here are hundreds of thousands of distinct CDR3 sequences, 13% to 15% observed once, and the top ten hold 11% to 15%. The receptor comes from a woman aged 40-49 years with Graves' hyperthyroidism. The rearrangement uses TRBV27 and TRBJ2-5; 8 bases map to TRBD1. The material sequenced was blood. The CDR3 nucleotides are TGTGCCAGCAGTCCCGGGGACAGGTGGGATGGGGAGACCCAGTACTTC. Protein sequence: CASSPGDRWDGETQYF.